This T cell receptor beta chain was obtained from a study of chemoradiotherapy in HPV16-positive cancers. About the research overall: Functional T-cell assays on a couple of HPV16-positive patients' cells defined candidate HPV-specific clones and common TCR motifs. Notes on the study in general: Functional assays defining HPV-specific T cells used only a couple of HPV16-positive patients. For HPV16-positive patients, expanding HPV-responsive T cells associated with longer recurrence-free survival.

Points on this clone: Antigen unknown.

TCRdb's table, derived via immunoSEQ multiplex PCR, lists solely in-frame clones and lacks some. The profile covers about 2,000 clones, with 67% appearing a single time and about a third taken by the ten largest. V was trimmed by 4 bases and J by 2 bases, leaving 8 bases between them. The V gene's germline CDR1 is LGHNA and CDR2 YNFKEQ. CDR3 size: 13 residues. This chain joins TRBV4-2 and TRBJ1-2; D is uncertain. Material: tumor tissue, obtained from a patient who underwent chemoradiotherapy. This receptor was taken from a human donor with HPV-associated anogenital cancer. The CDR3 reads CASSLSENYGYTF. The CDR3 DNA reads TGTGCCAGCAGCCTTTCAGAGAACTATGGCTACACCTTC.